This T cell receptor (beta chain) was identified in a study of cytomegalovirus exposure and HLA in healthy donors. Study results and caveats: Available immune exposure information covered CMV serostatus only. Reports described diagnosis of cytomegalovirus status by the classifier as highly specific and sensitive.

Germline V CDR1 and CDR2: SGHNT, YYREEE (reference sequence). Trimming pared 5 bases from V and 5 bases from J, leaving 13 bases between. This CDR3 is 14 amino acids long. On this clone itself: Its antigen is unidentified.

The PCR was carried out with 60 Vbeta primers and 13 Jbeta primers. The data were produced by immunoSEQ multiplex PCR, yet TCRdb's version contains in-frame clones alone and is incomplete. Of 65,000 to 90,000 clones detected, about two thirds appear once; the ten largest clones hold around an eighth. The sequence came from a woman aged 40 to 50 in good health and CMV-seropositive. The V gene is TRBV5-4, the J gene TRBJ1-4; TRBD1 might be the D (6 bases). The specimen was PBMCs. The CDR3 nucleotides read TGTGCCAGCAGATCCCCAGGGGAGAATGAAAAACTGTTTTTT. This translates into CASRSPGENEKLFF.